This T cell receptor (beta chain) was identified during a study of shared clonotypes between healthy human individuals. Study background: Each donor had three CD4 naive, three CD4 memory, two CD8 naive and one CD8 memory plate.

Pooled CD45RO+ cells and CCR7-negative CD45RA+ TemRA cells made up CD8 memory. CDR1 is KGHSY and CDR2 is FQNENV in the germline V gene. The CDR3 extends over 14 amino acids. J was trimmed by 6 bases and V by 0 bases; bases with no gene match: 1. Only in-frame clones appear in the TCRdb table, and some are missing; sequencing was by immunoSEQ multiplex PCR. Here the sample spans under 150,000 clones, 65% to 75% being singletons. The V gene is TRBV16, the J gene TRBJ2-1; 8 bases agree with TRBD2. Input material: memory CD8+ T cells sorted from blood. Subset: CD45RO+ cells pooled with CCR7-negative TemRA cells. This clonotype originated in a woman in her twenties or thirties in good health. This CDR3 reads CASSQSRGGNEQFF. The CDR3 region has the DNA TGTGCCAGCAGCCAATCACGGGGGGGCAATGAGCAGTTCTTC.